This T cell receptor beta chain was recovered during a study of shared clonotypes between healthy human individuals. Profiling relied on immunoSEQ multiplex PCR, and the TCRdb table lists in-frame clones only, not all of them. The sample comprises hundreds of thousands of clones, roughly 96% of which are singletons, and 0.2% to 0.25% rests with the top ten. Terminally differentiated effector memory CD45RA+ cells were excluded by CCR7 positive selection of CD45RO-negative cells. Notes on the study in general: The small donor group covered limited genetic and exposure diversity.

Trimming stripped 1 base from V and 0 bases from J, with 9 bases between. Per germline, CDR1 MGHRA and CDR2 YSYEKL. The CDR3 is 15 residues long. About this clone itself: Its antigen is not identified.

The chain carries TRBV4-1 and TRBJ1-2; D possibly corresponds to TRBD1 (5 bases). The sequence was obtained from a young man in good health. Sequenced: naive CD8+ T cells sorted from blood. CDR3 DNA sequence: TGCGCCAGCAGCCAAGTTGACAGCCCTAACTATGGCTACACCTTC. Encoded protein: CASSQVDSPNYGYTF.